What follows are 2 T cell receptor beta chains derived from one specimen sequenced in a study of T cell changes during pregnancy in multiple sclerosis. TCRdb's table, derived via immunoSEQ multiplex PCR, lists solely in-frame clones and lacks some. Among just under 40,000 clones listed, 90% were seen once. Sequencing used CD4+ T cells from peripheral blood mononuclear cells, obtained in the first trimester of pregnancy. The receptors were gathered from a female donor in good health, enrolled as a control in a pregnancy study.

V is TRBV6-1 and J is TRBJ1-5; 7 bases are a match to TRBD1. Germline values: CDR1 MNHNS, CDR2 SASEGT. V lost 2 bases and J lost 10; bases outside the gene matches: 2. The CDR3 has 12 residues. The DNA for the CDR3 is TGTGCCAGCAGTGAAACAGGGGACCCCCAGCATTTT. The encoded protein is CASSETGDPQHF.

The chain is built from TRBV28 and TRBJ1-2; possibly TRBD1 for D (6 bases). The CDR3 length is 11 residues. The V gene's germline CDR1 is MDHEN and CDR2 SYDVKM. The germline V and J ends were trimmed by 7 bases and 8 bases, with 11 bases remaining between them. The CDR3 DNA reads TGTGCCAGCACCCTTCAGGGGGGCTACACCTTC. Translation gives CASTLQGGYTF.